Each of the 12 T cell receptor beta chains below was sequenced from the same sample in a study of blood T cells in healthy people across ages. It was with a sample-barcoded 5' primer and a J-beta primer mix that a second PCR of about 6 to 12 cycles was run. TCRdb re-called the 5' RACE reads through MiXCR, storing one row per CDR3 protein. The table records around 990,000 distinct CDR3 sequences, 20% to 25% of them present only once. These data were also reused for a study on T cells of mothers and their children.

Material for sequencing was blood. These receptors all stem from a girl aged 2 to 9 in good health.

The chain employs TRBV5-1 and TRBJ1-6; D is perhaps TRBD1 (6 bases). This CDR3 comprises 16 residues. The germline V gene encodes CDR1 SGHRS and CDR2 YFSETQ. V was clipped by 5 bases and J by 7 bases, with 19 bases between them. CDR3 sequence reads: CASRTDAGDLNSPLHF. For the CDR3, the DNA is TGCGCCAGCAGGACGGATGCAGGGGACCTCAATTCACCCCTCCACTTT.

This chain joins TRBV29-1 and TRBJ2-2; the D gene is possibly TRBD2 (6 bases). CDR3 length equals 13 residues. Per the germline V gene, CDR1 is SQVTM and CDR2 is ANQGSEA. The germline V and J ends were trimmed by 5 bases and 8 bases, with 15 bases remaining between them. CDR3 DNA: TGCAGCGTTATACCGTACGGAGGGGGGGAGCTGTTTTTT. It is translated as CSVIPYGGGELFF.

The gene calls are TRBV29-1 and TRBJ2-7, with 9 bases lining up with TRBD1. Trimming took 1 base from V and 2 from J; bases not matched to a gene: 6. The CDR3 consists of 15 residues. The germline V gene has CDR1 SQVTM and CDR2 ANQGSEA. CDR3 DNA sequence: TGCAGCGTTGAAGCAAGGGACAGGGAAACCTACGAGCAGTACTTC. Its translation is CSVEARDRETYEQYF.

In this sample, this clonotype turned up a few times. The chain carries TRBV12-3 or TRBV12-4 and TRBJ1-1; no clear D gene. Trimming stripped 2 bases from V and 10 bases from J, with 8 bases between. The CDR3 has 11 residues. The DNA for the CDR3 is TGTGCCAGCAGTTTACTGGCCGGAGCTTTCTTT. Amino acids: CASSLLAGAFF.

This chain joins TRBV7-9 and TRBJ2-1, with D possibly matching TRBD1 (6 bases). Between the trimmed V and J ends, which lost 6 bases and 3 bases, there was a span of 21 bases. The germline V gene encodes CDR1 SEHNR and CDR2 FQNEAQ (reference sequence). CDR3 length equals 17 residues. The CDR3 here is CASSYLLRTDSYNEQFF. In nucleotides, the CDR3 is TGTGCCAGCAGTTACCTCCTTAGGACAGACAGCTACAATGAGCAGTTCTTC.

In this sample, this clonotype turned up a few times. The chain has TRBV12-3 or TRBV12-4 and TRBJ1-5; TRBD1 is a possible D gene (5 bases). The CDR3 runs 15 residues. The V gene lost 3 bases and the J gene lost 0 bases, with 9 bases spanning the gap. CDR3: CASSFGGSSNQPQHF. CDR3 DNA: TGTGCCAGCAGTTTTGGGGGATCTAGCAATCAGCCCCAGCATTTT.

This clonotype was counted a few times. V is TRBV9 and J is TRBJ2-5, with 7 bases identical to TRBD2. Germline assignment: CDR1 SGDLS and CDR2 YYNGEE. The CDR3 has 16 residues. The trim removed 0 bases at V and 5 bases at J, leaving 10 bases unmatched. CDR3 in DNA: TGTGCCAGCAGCGTAGGAGTAACTAGCGATGGGGAGACCCAGTACTTC. This translates into CASSVGVTSDGETQYF.

The J gene is TRBJ2-1, the V gene TRBV14; 8 positions agree with TRBD2. The J segment lost 4 bases and the V segment lost 4 bases, leaving 6 bases of the junction unmatched. The CDR3 runs 15 residues. CDR1 and CDR2 (germline): SGHDN, FVKESK. This chain's CDR3 is CASSPLQRGYNEQFF. In DNA form, the CDR3 reads TGTGCCAGCAGCCCCCTCCAGCGGGGGTACAATGAGCAGTTCTTC.

This clonotype appeared a few times. V and J are TRBV27 and TRBJ2-3; D ambiguous. V shed 3 bases and J shed 1 base, with 8 bases lying between them. This CDR3 is built from 14 residues. The germline CDR1 and CDR2 sequences are MNHEY and SMNVEV (reference sequence). The CDR3 bases are TGTGCCAGCAGTTTTAGCCCTGGCACAGATACGCAGTATTTT. Translation: CASSFSPGTDTQYF.

The CDR3 reads CASSKEGGNSNQPQHF. CDR3 DNA: TGTGCCAGCAGCAAAGAGGGGGGCAATAGCAATCAGCCCCAGCATTTT. This chain uses TRBV21-1 with TRBJ1-5; the table gives TRBD1 as D, unverified against the DNA. TRBV21-1 is a listed pseudogene. The CDR3 spans 16 residues.

The chain joins TRBV11-2 to TRBJ2-7, with no clear D. The germline gives CDR1 SGHAT, CDR2 FQNNGV. The CDR3 contains 13 residues. Trimming stripped 1 base from V and 3 bases from J, with 7 bases between. The CDR3 sequence: CASSLAPFYEQYF. In nucleotides, the CDR3 is TGTGCCAGCAGCTTAGCTCCGTTCTACGAGCAGTACTTC.

The chain combines TRBV12-3 or TRBV12-4 with TRBJ2-1; D is uncertain. The last part of the DNA fits TRBJ2-5 better; the J call may be wrong. The CDR3 runs 12 residues. The CDR3 spells CASSPSRVAQYF. Written as DNA, the CDR3 is TGTGCCAGCAGCCCTAGTCGGGTGGCCCAGTACTTC.